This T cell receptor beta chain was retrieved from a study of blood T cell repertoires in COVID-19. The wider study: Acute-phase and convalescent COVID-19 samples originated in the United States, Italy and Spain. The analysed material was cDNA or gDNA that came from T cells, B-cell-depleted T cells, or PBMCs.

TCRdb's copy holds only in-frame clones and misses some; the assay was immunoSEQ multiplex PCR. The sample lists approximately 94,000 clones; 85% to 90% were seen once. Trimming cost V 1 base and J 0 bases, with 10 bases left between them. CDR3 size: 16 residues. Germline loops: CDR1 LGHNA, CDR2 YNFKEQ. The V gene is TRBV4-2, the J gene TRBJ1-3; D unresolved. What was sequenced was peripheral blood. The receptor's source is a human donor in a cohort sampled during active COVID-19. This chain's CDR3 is CASSQAPGISGNTIYF. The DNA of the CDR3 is TGTGCCAGCAGCCAAGCTCCGGGGATCTCTGGAAACACCATATATTTT.